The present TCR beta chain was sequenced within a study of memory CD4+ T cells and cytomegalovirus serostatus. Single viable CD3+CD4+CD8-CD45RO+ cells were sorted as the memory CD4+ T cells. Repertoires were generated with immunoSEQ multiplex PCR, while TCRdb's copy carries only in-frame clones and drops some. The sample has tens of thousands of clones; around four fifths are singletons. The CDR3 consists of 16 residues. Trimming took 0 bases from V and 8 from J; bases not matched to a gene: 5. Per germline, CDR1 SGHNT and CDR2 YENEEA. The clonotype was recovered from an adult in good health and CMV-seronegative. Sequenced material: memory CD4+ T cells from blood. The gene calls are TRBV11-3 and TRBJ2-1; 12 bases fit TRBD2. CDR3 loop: CASSLDGLAGFDEQFF. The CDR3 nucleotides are TGTGCCAGCAGCTTAGATGGACTAGCGGGGTTCGATGAGCAGTTCTTC.